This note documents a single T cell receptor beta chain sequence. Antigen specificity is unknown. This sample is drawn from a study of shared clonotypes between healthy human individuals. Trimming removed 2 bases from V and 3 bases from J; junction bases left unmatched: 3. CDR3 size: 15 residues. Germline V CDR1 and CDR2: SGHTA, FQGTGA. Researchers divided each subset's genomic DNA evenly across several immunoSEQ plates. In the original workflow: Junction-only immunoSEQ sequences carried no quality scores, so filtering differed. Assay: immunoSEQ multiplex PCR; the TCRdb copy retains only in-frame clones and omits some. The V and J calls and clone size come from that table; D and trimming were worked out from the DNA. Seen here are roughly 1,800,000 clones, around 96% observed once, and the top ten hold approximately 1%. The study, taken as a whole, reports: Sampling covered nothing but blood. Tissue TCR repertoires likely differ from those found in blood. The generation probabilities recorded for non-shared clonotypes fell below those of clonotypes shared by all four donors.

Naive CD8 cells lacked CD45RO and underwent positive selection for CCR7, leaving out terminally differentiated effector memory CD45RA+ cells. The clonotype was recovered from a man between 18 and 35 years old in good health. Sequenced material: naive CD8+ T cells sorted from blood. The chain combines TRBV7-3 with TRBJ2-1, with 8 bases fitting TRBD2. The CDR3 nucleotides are TGTGCCAGCAGCTTAGCGGGGGGAGACTACAATGAGCAGTTCTTC. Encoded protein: CASSLAGGDYNEQFF.